A selection of T cell receptor beta chains follows, all from one sample in a study of blood T cell repertoires in COVID-19. Profiling relied on immunoSEQ multiplex PCR, and the TCRdb table lists in-frame clones only, not all of them. The data contain around 320,000 clones, 90% to 95% of them singletons. The sample consisted of PBMCs or T cells enriched from blood (not recorded which). The source is a woman aged 25 to 45 who had been exposed to COVID-19. Each CDR3 is given with its conserved first and last residue. A D gene is named only where the DNA matches it firmly. The size of a clone is reported for some rows only, either as once, few or many, or as a class for expanded clones.

v_call,d_call,clone_size,j_call,cdr3_aa,cdr3_nt
TRBV10-3,NA,NA,TRBJ1-5,CASTPTVFGFGNQPQHF,TGTGCCAGTACACCGACAGTTTTTGGATTCGGCAATCAGCCCCAGCATTTT
TRBV9,NA,NA,TRBJ2-1,CASSVGRGAGEQFF,TGTGCCAGCAGCGTAGGACGGGGGGCAGGTGAGCAGTTCTTC
TRBV6-5,NA,NA,TRBJ1-5,CASSTYTGFGQPQHF,TGTGCCAGCAGCACATATACAGGGTTCGGGCAGCCCCAGCATTTT
TRBV5-5,NA,NA,TRBJ1-1,CASSNTLVSDTEAFF,TGTGCCAGCAGCAATACTCTAGTATCGGACACTGAAGCTTTCTTT
TRBV4-3,NA,NA,TRBJ2-7,CASSPTKGAPYEQYF,TGCGCCAGCAGCCCGACCAAAGGGGCCCCCTACGAGCAGTACTTC
TRBV5-4,TRBD2,NA,TRBJ2-2,CASSPGGVNTGELFF,TGTGCCAGCAGCCCGGGGGGGGTTAACACCGGGGAGCTGTTTTTT
TRBV5-1,NA,NA,TRBJ1-2,CASSLDPIQGYTF,TGCGCCAGCAGCTTGGACCCCATACAGGGCTACACCTTC
TRBV5-1,NA,NA,TRBJ1-1,CASSLEGRGNTEAFF,TGCGCCAGCAGCTTAGAGGGCCGGGGGAACACTGAAGCTTTCTTT
TRBV5-1,TRBD1,NA,TRBJ2-7,CASSRTSRDSSYEQYF,TGCGCCAGCAGTCGAACGTCCCGGGACAGTTCTTACGAGCAGTACTTC
TRBV27,TRBD2,NA,TRBJ2-3,CASSPGLGFTDTQYF,TGTGCCAGCAGTCCGGGACTAGGTTTCACAGATACGCAGTATTTT
TRBV7-7,NA,NA,TRBJ2-7,CASSLSRWEDEQYF,TGTGCCAGCAGCTTATCCCGATGGGAGGACGAGCAGTACTTC
TRBV5-4,NA,NA,TRBJ1-4,CASSSAGNEKLFF,TGTGCCAGCAGTTCCGCAGGGAATGAAAAACTGTTTTTT
TRBV10-3,NA,NA,TRBJ1-6,CAISERGTVSPLHF,TGTGCCATCAGTGAACGCGGGACCGTTTCACCCCTCCACTTT
TRBV4-1,TRBD1,NA,TRBJ2-1,CASSTMTGHNSYNEQFF,TGCGCCAGCAGCACCATGACAGGGCACAATTCCTACAATGAGCAGTTCTTC
TRBV19,TRBD1,NA,TRBJ2-7,CASSMGSGGAYEQYF,TGTGCCAGTAGTATGGGTTCAGGGGGCGCCTACGAGCAGTACTTC
TRBV7-2,NA,NA,TRBJ1-4,CASSSFGGTSNEKLFF,TGTGCCAGCAGCTCCTTCGGGGGGACGTCTAATGAAAAACTGTTTTTT
TRBV19,NA,once,TRBJ1-1,CASSIGAGNTEAFF,TGTGCCAGTAGTATTGGGGCAGGGAACACTGAAGCTTTCTTT
TRBV7-9,TRBD1,NA,TRBJ1-4,CASSLGWDRGVEKLFF,TGTGCCAGCAGCTTAGGATGGGACAGGGGAGTCGAAAAACTGTTTTTT
TRBV11-2,TRBD1,NA,TRBJ1-3,CASSFPHGQGNFGNTIYF,TGTGCCAGCAGCTTTCCACACGGACAGGGGAATTTCGGAAACACCATATATTTT
TRBV5-8,TRBD2,NA,TRBJ2-7,CASSLSGGASYEQYF,TGTGCCAGCAGCCTAAGCGGGGGGGCCTCCTACGAGCAGTACTTC
TRBV6-5,TRBD1,NA,TRBJ2-7,CASSYDGQGAREQYF,TGTGCCAGCAGTTACGACGGACAGGGGGCGCGAGAGCAGTACTTC
TRBV29-1,TRBD1,once,TRBJ2-3,CSVVGQGYPDTQYF,TGCAGCGTTGTGGGACAGGGGTACCCAGATACGCAGTATTTT
TRBV5-1,NA,NA,TRBJ1-3,CASSLEPGNTIYF,TGCGCCAGCAGCTTGGAACCAGGGAACACCATATATTTT
TRBV12-3/TRBV12-4,NA,NA,TRBJ2-7,CASSLGGRYEQYF,TGTGCCAGCAGTTTAGGAGGCCGTTACGAGCAGTACTTC